This T cell receptor (beta chain) was profiled in a study of blood T cell repertoires in COVID-19. The wider study: Sample material is recorded as cDNA or gDNA derived from T cells, B-cell-depleted T cells, or PBMCs.

V shed 9 bases, J shed 3 bases, and the junction held 7 bases outside the gene matches. Germline loops: CDR1 ENHRY, CDR2 SYGVKD. The CDR3 is 14 residues long. Generated by immunoSEQ multiplex PCR, the TCRdb table keeps only in-frame clones and is missing some. Found here are 320,000 or so clones, more than 75% of them singletons; the top ten hold more than 0.9%. The J gene is TRBJ1-4, the V gene TRBV10-3; 7 nucleotides match TRBD1. The sequenced material came from PBMCs or T cells enriched from blood (not recorded which). This sequence was found in a woman under 40 who had recovered from COVID-19. CDR3 bases: TGTGCCATAGGAAGCCAGGGGGCTAATGAAAAACTGTTTTTT. Encoded protein: CAIGSQGANEKLFF.